A selection of T cell receptor beta chains follows, all from one sample in a study of shared clonotypes between healthy human individuals. Sequencing was performed with immunoSEQ multiplex PCR; in TCRdb, only in-frame clones are kept and a portion is missing. The table has fewer than 850,000 clones, about 97% seen once; the top ten hold around 0.21%. The specimen was naive CD8+ T cells sorted from blood. All receptors derive from a man aged 30 to 39 in good health. The CDR3 runs from the conserved cysteine through the conserved F or W. The order of the fields is V gene, clone size, J gene, D gene, CDR3 DNA, CDR3 protein. D genes are given only for firm matches. Some rows have no size entry. The others give once, few or many, or a class for an expanded clone.

TRBV7-8	.	TRBJ2-3	TRBD2	TGTGCCAGCAGCTTACTCCGGCGGGGGGATACGCAGTATTTT	CASSLLRRGDTQYF
TRBV6-5	.	TRBJ1-1	.	TGTGCCAGCAGTATCGCCTTCGGGGGCACTGAAGCTTTCTTT	CASSIAFGGTEAFF
TRBV28	.	TRBJ2-7	TRBD2	TGTGCCAGCAGTCCCGGACTAGCGGGCTCCTACGAGCAGTACTTC	CASSPGLAGSYEQYF
TRBV29-1	.	TRBJ2-2	.	TGCAGCAGCAGGACGGTAGACACCGGGGAGCTGTTTTTT	CSSRTVDTGELFF
TRBV29-1	.	TRBJ1-2	TRBD1	TGCAGCGTTGAAGCGGCAGGGGGAAGGGGCTACACCTTC	CSVEAAGGRGYTF
TRBV27	.	TRBJ2-1	TRBD2	TGTGCCAGCATCAAGTCTAGCGGGTACAATGAGCAGTTCTTC	CASIKSSGYNEQFF
TRBV7-8	.	TRBJ2-5	.	TGTGCCAGCAGCCAATCCCCAACGCCGGCAGACCAAGAGACCCAGTACTTC	CASSQSPTPADQETQYF
TRBV2	.	TRBJ2-6	.	TGTGCCATCTCCATCCCCGCTGGGGCCAACGTCCTGACTTTC	CAISIPAGANVLTF
TRBV7-9	once	TRBJ1-1	TRBD1	TGTGCCAGCAGCCCACGACAGGGGGCGCGGGACACTGAAGCTTTCTTT	CASSPRQGARDTEAFF
TRBV30	.	TRBJ1-5	.	TGTGCCTGGGGACAGCACAATCAGCCCCAGCATTTT	CAWGQHNQPQHF
TRBV7-9	.	TRBJ2-3	TRBD1	TGTGCCAGCAGCTTGACAGGGGATTGGGATACGCAGTATTTT	CASSLTGDWDTQYF
TRBV5-1	.	TRBJ2-1	.	TGCGCCAGCAGCTTGGTGGTCGGGGGCAATGAGCAGTTCTTC	CASSLVVGGNEQFF
TRBV29-1	once	TRBJ1-2	.	TGCAGCGTTGCAGGGTACGGTACGAACTATGGCTACACCTTC	CSVAGYGTNYGYTF
TRBV18	.	TRBJ2-2	TRBD2	TGTGCCAGCTCACCGCCGTACGCGGGACTAGCGGGAGTTGTCGGCGGGGAGCTGTTTTTT	CASSPPYAGLAGVVGGELFF
TRBV29-1	.	TRBJ2-7	TRBD2	TGCAGCGTCATTAAGACTAGCGGGAGTGGGTACGAGCAGTACTTC	CSVIKTSGSGYEQYF
TRBV29-1	.	TRBJ2-7	.	TGCAGCGTTGAAGACAGTAGCTCCTACGAGCAGTACTTC	CSVEDSSSYEQYF
TRBV19	once	TRBJ2-1	.	TGTGCCAGTAAGGTAGGGCAGAGCTCCTACAATGAGCAGTTCTTC	CASKVGQSSYNEQFF
TRBV27	.	TRBJ2-1	.	TGTGCCAGCAGTCGCCTGACTAGTAATAATGAGCAGTTCTTC	CASSRLTSNNEQFF
TRBV15	once	TRBJ2-7	TRBD2	TGTGCCACCAGCAGCAATTCCGGGACTAGCGGTTCCTACGAGCAGTACTTC	CATSSNSGTSGSYEQYF
TRBV29-1	.	TRBJ1-1	.	TGCAGCGGAGGACGGATGAACACTGAAGCTTTCTTT	CSGGRMNTEAFF
TRBV28	once	TRBJ2-7	.	TGTGCCAGCAGTTTATACAGATCATCCTCCTACGAGCAGTACTTC	CASSLYRSSSYEQYF
TRBV30	few	TRBJ1-4	.	TGTGCCTGGAGTGTAGCCGTAAAACTGTTTTTT	CAWSVAVKLFF
TRBV11-2	.	TRBJ2-7	TRBD1	TGTGCCAGCAGCAAACCGGGACAGGGTCTTTACGAGCAGTACTTC	CASSKPGQGLYEQYF
TRBV27	.	TRBJ2-2	.	TGTGCCAGCAGTTTTCTCGGACAGCAGAACACCGGGGAGCTGTTTTTT	CASSFLGQQNTGELFF
TRBV27	.	TRBJ2-3	TRBD2	TGTGCCAGCAGTCCCAGGACTAGCGGGAGCACAGATACGCAGTATTTT	CASSPRTSGSTDTQYF
TRBV11-3	.	TRBJ2-7	.	TGTGCCAGCAGCTTGGACACCTACGAGCAGTACTTC	CASSLDTYEQYF
TRBV28	.	TRBJ2-6	.	TGTGCCAGCACTGAAACCCCGGTCCTTGCGACGGGGGCCAACGTCCTGACTTTC	CASTETPVLATGANVLTF
TRBV7-9	.	TRBJ1-4	.	TGTGCCAGCAGCCCCACCGATGACAAACTGTTTTTT	CASSPTDDKLFF
TRBV27	.	TRBJ1-1	.	TGTGCCAGCAGTTTATCGCAAACAGGGTACACTGAAGCTTTCTTT	CASSLSQTGYTEAFF
TRBV5-4	.	TRBJ2-7	TRBD1	TGTGCCAGCAGCTTGGGCCAGGGGGCTTACGAGCAGTACTTC	CASSLGQGAYEQYF
TRBV4-1	.	TRBJ2-3	.	TGCGCCAGCAGCGAACGCGGAGGAGTTTCTAGCACAGATACGCAGTATTTT	CASSERGGVSSTDTQYF
TRBV29-1	.	TRBJ2-3	.	TGCAGCGTTGAAGACCCCCCTTCCGGGACAGATACGCAGTATTTT	CSVEDPPSGTDTQYF
TRBV7-6	.	TRBJ2-7	.	TGTGCCAGCAGCTTAGCGGCGCCTTGGGGGAGTAGGAGCGAGCAGTACTTC	CASSLAAPWGSRSEQYF
TRBV29-1	.	TRBJ2-1	TRBD2	TGCAGCGTTGAACCGGGACTAGCGGCTTACAATGAGCAGTTCTTC	CSVEPGLAAYNEQFF
TRBV29-1	.	TRBJ2-7	.	TGCAGCGTTGATTACGCTAACGAGCAGTACTTC	CSVDYANEQYF
TRBV9	.	TRBJ2-1	TRBD1	TGTGCCAGCAGCGTTGGACAGGGTAGCAATGAGCAGTTCTTC	CASSVGQGSNEQFF
TRBV7-3	.	TRBJ2-1	.	TGTGCCAGCAGCTTATCTTCGGCGTCGGTAAATGAGCAGTTCTTC	CASSLSSASVNEQFF
TRBV5-5	.	TRBJ1-5	.	TGTGCCAGCAGCTCCTCCGAGGGGGGTAATCAGCCCCAGCATTTT	CASSSSEGGNQPQHF
TRBV11-2	.	TRBJ2-1	.	TGTGCCAGCAGCTTAGCAGACAGTTGGGATTACAATGAGCAGTTCTTC	CASSLADSWDYNEQFF
TRBV5-4	once	TRBJ2-7	.	TGTGCCAGCAGCTGGGCCGGGACCTACGAGCAGTACTTC	CASSWAGTYEQYF
TRBV7-9	.	TRBJ1-5	.	TGTGCCAGCAGCTTATGGCCTAGAACCGACAATCAGCCCCAGCATTTT	CASSLWPRTDNQPQHF
TRBV6-8	.	TRBJ2-7	TRBD2	TGTGCCAACAGTTACTCGCCCGGGAGGCGCTACGAGCAGTACTTC	CANSYSPGRRYEQYF
TRBV29-1	.	TRBJ2-1	TRBD1	TGCAGCGTCCTCGGGTTCCAGGGGGCCTACAATGAGCAGTTCTTC	CSVLGFQGAYNEQFF
TRBV7-9	.	TRBJ2-1	TRBD2	TGTGCCAGCAGCTCTCCGGGGACTAGCGGGGACTCCTACAATGAGCAGTTCTTC	CASSSPGTSGDSYNEQFF
TRBV6-1	.	TRBJ2-3	TRBD2	TGTGCCAGCAGTGGACGACTAGCGGGAGGAGGTATAGATACGCAGTATTTT	CASSGRLAGGGIDTQYF
TRBV4-3	.	TRBJ2-7	.	TGCGCCAGCAGCCAAGACCAAGGGGAAGGGGTATTCTCCTACGAGCAGTACTTC	CASSQDQGEGVFSYEQYF
TRBV7-9	.	TRBJ2-1	.	TGTGCCAGCAGCTTACGAGGCAGGCCGGCCTATGAGCAGTTCTTC	CASSLRGRPAYEQFF
TRBV7-9	.	TRBJ1-1	.	TGTGCCAGCAGCTTATCGGACAGCCTCGTATCTGGCACTGAAGCTTTCTTT	CASSLSDSLVSGTEAFF
TRBV4-2	.	TRBJ1-2	.	TGTGCCAGCAGCCAAGAGGCGGCGTTTCCTAACTATGGCTACACCTTC	CASSQEAAFPNYGYTF
TRBV5-4	.	TRBJ1-3	TRBD1	TGTGCCAGCAGCTTCCGAGGACAGGGGGATGGAAACACCATATATTTT	CASSFRGQGDGNTIYF